This T cell receptor beta chain originates from a study of technical replicates of blood from a few donors (TCRdb year 2017). Library creation used the immunoSEQ multiplex PCR assay. TCRdb retrieved this table from immuneACCESS and kept in-frame rearrangements only. Not all clones are present; in checked studies, unresolved V genes account for under half, and no reason is known for the remainder. In this sample the table shows 87,000 or so clones, 95% of which occur a single time. Clones ranked in the top ten supply 0.34% of the sample. With regard to this clone: Its specific antigen is unknown. Base qualities are missing; no much larger clone stands one base away.

The germline V gene supplies CDR1 KGHSH and CDR2 LQKENI. Spanning cysteine to phenylalanine, the CDR3 consists of 13 amino acids. Left in the record is the CDR3 DNA by itself, 39 bases read in frame from the first base. V is pared back by 3 bases and J by 3 bases, with 8 bases lying between the germline termini. Rearrangement joined TRBV18 to TRBJ1-1, with TRBD1 perhaps the D gene, on 6 matching bases. The specimen sequenced was T cells isolated from PBMCs. The sequence derives from a human donor in good health. The DNA sequence follows: TGTGCCAGCTCACCGACAGGCTACACTGAAGCTTTCTTT. This is translated as CASSPTGYTEAFF.